This T cell receptor (beta chain) was found in a study of blood T cell repertoires in COVID-19. Looking at the study overall: T cells, B-cell-depleted T cells, or PBMCs provided the cDNA or gDNA that served as material.

This clone was counted a few times. Trimming left V 2 bases short and J 5 bases short, with 6 bases between. The CDR3 has 12 residues. CDR1 is MNHNS and CDR2 is SASEGT in the germline V gene. Clones were sequenced by immunoSEQ multiplex PCR, and TCRdb holds only the in-frame ones, with some missing. Of around 140,000 clones listed, around 88% are singletons. Sequencing input: peripheral blood. The chain uses TRBV6-1 and TRBJ1-1, with D perhaps TRBD1 (5 bases). This sequence originates from a man in his sixties with active or convalescent COVID-19. The CDR3 loop is CASSERGTEAFF. The CDR3 DNA reads as TGTGCCAGCAGTGAAAGGGGTACTGAAGCTTTCTTT.